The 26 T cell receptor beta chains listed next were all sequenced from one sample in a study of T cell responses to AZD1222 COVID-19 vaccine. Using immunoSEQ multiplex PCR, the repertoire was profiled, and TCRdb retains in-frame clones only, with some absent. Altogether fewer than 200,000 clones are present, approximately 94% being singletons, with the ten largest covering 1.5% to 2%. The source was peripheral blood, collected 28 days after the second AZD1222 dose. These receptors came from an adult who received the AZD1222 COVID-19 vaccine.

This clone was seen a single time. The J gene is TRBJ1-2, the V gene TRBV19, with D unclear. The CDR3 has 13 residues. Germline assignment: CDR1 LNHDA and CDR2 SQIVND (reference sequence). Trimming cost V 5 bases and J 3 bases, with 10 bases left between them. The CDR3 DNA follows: TGTGCCAGTAGTGTAAGAGGTGACTATGGCTACACCTTC. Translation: CASSVRGDYGYTF.

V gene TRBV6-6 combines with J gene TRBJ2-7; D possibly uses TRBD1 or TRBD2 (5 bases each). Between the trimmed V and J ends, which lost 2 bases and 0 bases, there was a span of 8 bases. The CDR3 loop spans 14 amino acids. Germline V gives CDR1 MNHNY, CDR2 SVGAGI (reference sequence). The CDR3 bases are TGTGCCAGCAGTTACGAGGGGAGCTCCTACGAGCAGTACTTC. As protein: CASSYEGSSYEQYF.

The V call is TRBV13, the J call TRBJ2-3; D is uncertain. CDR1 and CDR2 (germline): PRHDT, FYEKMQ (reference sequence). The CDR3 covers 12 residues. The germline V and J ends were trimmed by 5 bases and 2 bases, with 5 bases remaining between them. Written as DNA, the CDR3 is TGTGCCAGCAGCCGCACCACAGATACGCAGTATTTT. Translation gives CASSRTTDTQYF.

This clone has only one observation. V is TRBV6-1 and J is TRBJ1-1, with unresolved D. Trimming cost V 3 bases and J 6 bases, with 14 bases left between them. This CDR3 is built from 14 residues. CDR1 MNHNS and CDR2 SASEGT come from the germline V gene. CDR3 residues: CASSDGFRSAEAFF. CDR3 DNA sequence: TGTGCCAGCAGTGATGGGTTCCGGTCCGCTGAAGCTTTCTTT.

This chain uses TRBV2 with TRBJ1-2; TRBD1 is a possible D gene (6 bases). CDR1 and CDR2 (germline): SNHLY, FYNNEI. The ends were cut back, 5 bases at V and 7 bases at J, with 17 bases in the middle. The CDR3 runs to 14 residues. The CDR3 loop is CASSSERGTSGYTF. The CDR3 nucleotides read TGTGCCAGCAGTTCCGAGAGGGGGACAAGTGGCTACACCTTC. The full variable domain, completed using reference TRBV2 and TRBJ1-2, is EPEVTQTPSHQVTQMGQEVILRCVPISNHLYFYWYRQILGQKVEFLVSFYNNEISEKSEIFDDQFSVERPDGSNFTLKIRSTKLEDSAMYFCASSSERGTSGYTFGSGTRLTVV.

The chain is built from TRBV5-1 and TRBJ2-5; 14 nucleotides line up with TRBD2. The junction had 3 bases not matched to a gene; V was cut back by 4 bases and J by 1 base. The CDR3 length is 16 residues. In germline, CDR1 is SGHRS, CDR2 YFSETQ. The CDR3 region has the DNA TGCGCCAGCAGCAAGACTAGCGGGGGGGCCCAAGAGACCCAGTACTTC. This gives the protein CASSKTSGGAQETQYF.

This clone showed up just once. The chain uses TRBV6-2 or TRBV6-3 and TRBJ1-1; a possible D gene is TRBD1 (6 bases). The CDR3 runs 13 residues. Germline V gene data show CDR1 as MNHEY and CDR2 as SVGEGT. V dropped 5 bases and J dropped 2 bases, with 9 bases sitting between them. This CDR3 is CASSTRGNTEAFF. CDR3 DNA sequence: TGTGCCAGCAGTACCAGGGGCAACACTGAAGCTTTCTTT.

CDR3 coding DNA: TGTGCCAGTAGCGGAGGCCCGAACACTGAAGCTTTCTTT. It is translated as CASSGGPNTEAFF. The V call is TRBV19, the J call TRBJ1-1; no definite D call. The germline V and J ends were trimmed by 6 bases and 1 base, with 9 bases remaining between them. The germline V gene has CDR1 LNHDA and CDR2 SQIVND (reference sequence). The CDR3 runs 13 residues.

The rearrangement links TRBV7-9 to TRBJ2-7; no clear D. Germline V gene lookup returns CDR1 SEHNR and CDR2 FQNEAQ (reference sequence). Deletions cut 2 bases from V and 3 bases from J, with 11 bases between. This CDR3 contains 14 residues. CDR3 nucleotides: TGTGCCAGCAGCTTAAGTCCGGGCTACTACGAGCAGTACTTC. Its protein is CASSLSPGYYEQYF.

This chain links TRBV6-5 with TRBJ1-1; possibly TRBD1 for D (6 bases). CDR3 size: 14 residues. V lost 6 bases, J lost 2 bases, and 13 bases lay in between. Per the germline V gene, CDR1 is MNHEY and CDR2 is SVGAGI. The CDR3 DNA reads TGTGCCAGCAGCCTACAGGGTAGTAACACTGAAGCTTTCTTT. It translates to CASSLQGSNTEAFF.

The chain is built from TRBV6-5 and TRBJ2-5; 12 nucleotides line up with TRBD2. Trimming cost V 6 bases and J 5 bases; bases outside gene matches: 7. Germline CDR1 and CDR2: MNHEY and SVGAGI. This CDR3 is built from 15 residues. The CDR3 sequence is CASRMTSGSDETQYF. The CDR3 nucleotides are TGTGCCAGCAGGATGACTAGCGGGAGCGATGAGACCCAGTACTTC.

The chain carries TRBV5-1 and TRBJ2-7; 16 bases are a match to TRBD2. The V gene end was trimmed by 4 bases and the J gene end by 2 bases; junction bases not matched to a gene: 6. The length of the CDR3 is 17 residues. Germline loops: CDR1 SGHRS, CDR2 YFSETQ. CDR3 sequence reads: CASSKGTSGRATYEQYF. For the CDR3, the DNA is TGCGCCAGCAGCAAAGGGACTAGCGGGAGGGCCACCTACGAGCAGTACTTC.

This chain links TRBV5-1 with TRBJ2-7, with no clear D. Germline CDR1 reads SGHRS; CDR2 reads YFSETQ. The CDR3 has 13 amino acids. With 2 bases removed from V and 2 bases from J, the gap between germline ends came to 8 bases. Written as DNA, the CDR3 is TGCGCCAGCAGCTTCGAACCCCCCTACGAGCAGTACTTC. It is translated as CASSFEPPYEQYF.

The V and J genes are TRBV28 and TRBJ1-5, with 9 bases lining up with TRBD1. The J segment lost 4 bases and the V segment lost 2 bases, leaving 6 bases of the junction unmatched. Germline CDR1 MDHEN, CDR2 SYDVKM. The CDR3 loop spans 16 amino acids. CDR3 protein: CASSLAGQGINQPQHF. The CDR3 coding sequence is TGTGCCAGCAGTTTAGCAGGACAGGGGATTAATCAGCCCCAGCATTTT.

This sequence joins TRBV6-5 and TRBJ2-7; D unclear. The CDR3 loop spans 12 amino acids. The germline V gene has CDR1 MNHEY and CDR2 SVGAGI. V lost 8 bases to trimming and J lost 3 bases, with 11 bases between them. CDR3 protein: CASLSPGYEQYF. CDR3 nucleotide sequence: TGTGCCAGCCTCTCCCCGGGCTACGAGCAGTACTTC.

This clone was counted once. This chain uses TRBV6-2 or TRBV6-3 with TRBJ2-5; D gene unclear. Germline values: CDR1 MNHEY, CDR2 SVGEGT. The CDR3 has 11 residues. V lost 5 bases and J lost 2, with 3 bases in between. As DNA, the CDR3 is TGTGCCAGCAGTAAACAAGAGACCCAGTACTTC. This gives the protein CASSKQETQYF.

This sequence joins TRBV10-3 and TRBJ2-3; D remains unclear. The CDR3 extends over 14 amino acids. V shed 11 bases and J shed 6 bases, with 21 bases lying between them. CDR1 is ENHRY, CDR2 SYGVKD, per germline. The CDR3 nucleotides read TGTGCCGCCAAAGGGATGGCCCAAGGTGATACGCAGTATTTT. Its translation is CAAKGMAQGDTQYF.

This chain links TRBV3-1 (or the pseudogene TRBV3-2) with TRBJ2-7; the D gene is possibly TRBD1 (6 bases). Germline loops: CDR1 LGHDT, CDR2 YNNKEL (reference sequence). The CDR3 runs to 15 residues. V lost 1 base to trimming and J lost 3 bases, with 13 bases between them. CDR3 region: CASSQVPTGGYEQYF. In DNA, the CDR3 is TGTGCCAGCAGCCAAGTTCCGACAGGAGGCTACGAGCAGTACTTC.

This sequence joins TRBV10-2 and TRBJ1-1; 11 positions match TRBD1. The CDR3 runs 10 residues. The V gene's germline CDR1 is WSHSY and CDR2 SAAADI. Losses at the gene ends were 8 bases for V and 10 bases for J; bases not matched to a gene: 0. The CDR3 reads CASGTGGAFF. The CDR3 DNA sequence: TGCGCCAGCGGGACAGGGGGAGCTTTCTTT.

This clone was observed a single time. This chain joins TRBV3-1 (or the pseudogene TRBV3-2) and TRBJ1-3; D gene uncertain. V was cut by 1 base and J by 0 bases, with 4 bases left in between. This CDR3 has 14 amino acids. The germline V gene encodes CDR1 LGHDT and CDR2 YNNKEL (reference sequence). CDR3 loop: CASSQARSGNTIYF. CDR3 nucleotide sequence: TGTGCCAGCAGCCAAGCGCGCTCTGGAAACACCATATATTTT.

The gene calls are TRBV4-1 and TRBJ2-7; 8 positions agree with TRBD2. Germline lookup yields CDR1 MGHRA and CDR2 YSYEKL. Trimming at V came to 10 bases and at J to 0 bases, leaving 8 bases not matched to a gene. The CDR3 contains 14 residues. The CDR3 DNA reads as TGCGCCACTGCCACGGCGGGGGGCTCCTACGAGCAGTACTTC. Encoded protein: CATATAGGSYEQYF.

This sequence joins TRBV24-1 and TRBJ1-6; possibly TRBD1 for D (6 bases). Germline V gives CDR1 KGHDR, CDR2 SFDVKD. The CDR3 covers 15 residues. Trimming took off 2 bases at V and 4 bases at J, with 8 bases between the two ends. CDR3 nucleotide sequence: TGTGCCACCAGTGATTGCAGGGGATATAATTCACCCCTCCACTTT. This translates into CATSDCRGYNSPLHF.

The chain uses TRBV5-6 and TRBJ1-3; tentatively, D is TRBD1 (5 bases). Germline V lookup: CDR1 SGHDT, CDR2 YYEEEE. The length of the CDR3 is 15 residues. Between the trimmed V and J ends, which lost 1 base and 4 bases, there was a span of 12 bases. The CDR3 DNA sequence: TGTGCCAGCAGCTTGTCCCCTGGGGCCGGAAACACCATATATTTT. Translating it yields CASSLSPGAGNTIYF.

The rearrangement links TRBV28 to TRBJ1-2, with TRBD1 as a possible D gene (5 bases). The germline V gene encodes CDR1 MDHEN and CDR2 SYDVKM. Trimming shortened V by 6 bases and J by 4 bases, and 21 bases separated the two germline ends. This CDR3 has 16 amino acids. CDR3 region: CASSSLGGEVLYGYTF. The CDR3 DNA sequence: TGTGCCAGCAGCTCCCTCGGAGGGGAAGTACTCTATGGCTACACCTTC.

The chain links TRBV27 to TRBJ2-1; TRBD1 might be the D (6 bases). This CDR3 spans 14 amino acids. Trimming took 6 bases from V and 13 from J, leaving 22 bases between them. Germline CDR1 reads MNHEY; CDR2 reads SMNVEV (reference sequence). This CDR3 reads CASSQTGAVETQFF. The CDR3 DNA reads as TGTGCCAGCAGCCAGACAGGAGCAGTAGAGACCCAGTTCTTC.

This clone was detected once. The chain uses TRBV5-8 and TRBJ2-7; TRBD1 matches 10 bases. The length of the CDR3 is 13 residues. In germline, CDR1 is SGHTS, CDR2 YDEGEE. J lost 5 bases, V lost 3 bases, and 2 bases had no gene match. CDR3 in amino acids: CASSWGTGDEQYF. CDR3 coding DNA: TGTGCCAGCAGCTGGGGGACAGGGGACGAGCAGTACTTC.